The 29 T cell receptor beta chains below were found in one sample sequenced in a study of cytomegalovirus exposure and HLA in healthy donors. The study ran its PCR with 60 Vbeta and 13 Jbeta primers. Profiled with immunoSEQ multiplex PCR; TCRdb holds only in-frame clones, not every one. The sample yields about 170,000 clones, roughly 80% seen once. The sequenced material came from PBMCs. These receptors all come from a male donor in good health and CMV-seronegative.

The chain carries TRBV4-1 and TRBJ1-2; maybe TRBD1 (5 bases). Germline V CDR1 and CDR2: MGHRA, YSYEKL. The CDR3 runs 14 residues. Deletions cut 4 bases from V and 8 bases from J, with 17 bases between. The CDR3 DNA follows: TGCGCCAGCAGCCTAAGTGAGACAGCGGGCGGCTACACCTTC. Protein: CASSLSETAGGYTF.

Only a few counts were recorded for this clone. This chain uses TRBV5-6 with TRBJ2-7; 9 bases line up with TRBD2. This CDR3 has 16 residues. Looked up from germline, CDR1 is SGHDT and CDR2 is YYEEEE. After removal of 6 bases from V and 5 bases from J, the junction contained 15 bases not matched to a gene. CDR3 in amino acids: CASTLWVASGVNEQYF. The DNA for the CDR3 is TGTGCCAGCACCCTTTGGGTGGCTAGCGGGGTTAACGAGCAGTACTTC.

The gene calls are TRBV5-4 and TRBJ1-2; 8 nucleotides match TRBD1. CDR1 SGHNT and CDR2 YYREEE come from the germline V gene (reference sequence). The CDR3 consists of 13 residues. V was clipped by 2 bases and J by 8 bases; unmatched bases: 5. The CDR3 DNA reads TGTGCCAGCAGCTTTCAGGGGGCGCAGGGCTACACCTTC. Encoded protein: CASSFQGAQGYTF.

To note about this clone: The identical CDR3 is also encoded by other nucleotide sequences in the sample. The rearrangement joins TRBV6-1 to TRBJ1-4; 7 bases map to TRBD1. The CDR3 is 16 amino acids. V was pared by 0 bases and J by 8 bases, with 9 bases of the junction left unmatched. Looked up from germline, CDR1 is MNHNS and CDR2 is SASEGT. This chain's CDR3 is CASSEALGQGGEKLFF. The CDR3 coding sequence is TGTGCCAGCAGTGAAGCGCTGGGGCAGGGGGGAGAAAAACTGTTTTTT.

The chain recombines TRBV5-1 with TRBJ1-1; D gene uncertain. This CDR3 comprises 17 residues. Trimming took off 0 bases at V and 2 bases at J, with 17 bases between the two ends. Germline V gene data show CDR1 as SGHRS and CDR2 as YFSETQ. CDR3 loop: CASSLAGSAQFNTEAFF. The CDR3 region has the DNA TGCGCCAGCAGCTTGGCCGGGTCAGCCCAGTTTAACACTGAAGCTTTCTTT. Full variable domain (rest looked up from reference TRBV5-1 and TRBJ1-1): KAGVTQTPRYLIKTRGQQVTLSCSPISGHRSVSWYQQTPGQGLQFLFEYFSETQRNKGNFPGRFSGRQFSNSRSEMNVSTLELGDSALYLCASSLAGSAQFNTEAFFGQGTRLTVV.

V and J are TRBV7-8 and TRBJ2-7; D is uncertain. The V end lost 6 bases, the J end lost 6 bases, and 9 bases lay between the germline ends. The CDR3 consists of 11 residues. Germline V gene data show CDR1 as SGHVS and CDR2 as FQNEAQ. This CDR3 reads CASSLSSEQYF. The CDR3 DNA sequence: TGTGCCAGCAGTCTATCTAGCGAGCAGTACTTC. The whole variable domain, filled in from reference TRBV7-8 and TRBJ2-7, reads GAGVSQSPRYKVAKRGQDVALRCDPISGHVSLFWYQQALGQGPEFLTYFQNEAQLDKSGLPSDRFFAERPEGSVSTLKIQRTQQEDSAVYLCASSLSSEQYFGPGTRLTVT.

The chain couples TRBV5-6 to TRBJ2-1, with TRBD2 matching 8 bases. CDR3 length: 15 residues. V was clipped by 0 bases and J by 6 bases; unmatched bases: 5. In germline, CDR1 is SGHDT, CDR2 YYEEEE. The CDR3 sequence is CASSLESGGRNEQFF. The DNA of the CDR3 is TGTGCCAGCAGCTTGGAAAGCGGGGGCCGCAATGAGCAGTTCTTC.

This clone came up once. The gene calls are TRBV7-9 and TRBJ2-1; possibly TRBD1 for D (5 bases). V lost 5 bases and J lost 10, with 12 bases in between. The CDR3 has 12 residues. Germline assignment: CDR1 SEHNR and CDR2 FQNEAQ (reference sequence). In nucleotides, the CDR3 is TGTGCCAGCAGCCCCACCGACAGAGAGCAGTTCTTC. Translating it yields CASSPTDREQFF.

The chain uses TRBV27 and TRBJ2-1; 7 nucleotides align to TRBD2. Trimming cost V 6 bases and J 9 bases; bases outside gene matches: 8. This CDR3 is 13 amino acids long. Germline CDR1 is MNHEY and CDR2 is SMNVEV (reference sequence). This CDR3 is CASRPTSIIEQFF. The CDR3 DNA reads TGTGCCAGCAGACCGACTAGCATCATTGAGCAGTTCTTC.

The V and J genes are TRBV5-6 and TRBJ2-3, with a tentative D call TRBD1 (5 bases). Germline CDR1 and CDR2: SGHDT and YYEEEE. V gave up 2 bases and J gave up 0 bases, with 7 bases separating them. This CDR3 region has 14 residues. CDR3 DNA sequence: TGTGCCAGCAGCTTCGCAGGGAGCACAGATACGCAGTATTTT. Translated: CASSFAGSTDTQYF.

CDR3 coding DNA: TGTGCCAGCAGTGATCCCCGGCAGGGGGTGATTGGTAGCAATCAGCCCCAGCATTTT. As protein: CASSDPRQGVIGSNQPQHF. This chain uses TRBV6-1 with TRBJ1-5; 7 bases match TRBD1. Trimming removed 3 bases from V and 0 bases from J; junction bases left unmatched: 14. The CDR3 sequence is 19 residues long. Germline V CDR1 and CDR2: MNHNS, SASEGT.

The V and J genes are TRBV2 and TRBJ2-7; D ambiguous. CDR1 SNHLY and CDR2 FYNNEI come from the germline V gene. Deletions cut 10 bases from V and 1 base from J, with 8 bases between. This CDR3 has 11 amino acids. The CDR3 protein is CATQRSYEQYF. The CDR3 DNA reads as TGTGCCACCCAGAGGTCCTACGAGCAGTACTTC. The full variable domain, with the rest looked up from reference TRBV2 and TRBJ2-7, is EPEVTQTPSHQVTQMGQEVILRCVPISNHLYFYWYRQILGQKVEFLVSFYNNEISEKSEIFDDQFSVERPDGSNFTLKIRSTKLEDSAMYFCATQRSYEQYFGPGTRLTVT.

The J gene is TRBJ1-2, the V gene TRBV6-1; D may be TRBD1 (5 bases). Trimming took off 3 bases at V and 4 bases at J, with 12 bases between the two ends. The CDR3 consists of 14 residues. CDR1 MNHNS and CDR2 SASEGT come from the germline V gene. CDR3 sequence (DNA): TGTGCCAGCAGTGAGCTAACAGGAAGCTATGGCTACACCTTC. As protein: CASSELTGSYGYTF.

V and J are TRBV4-3 and TRBJ1-1; D unclear. CDR1 and CDR2 from the germline V gene are LGHNA and YSLEER. This CDR3 spans 14 amino acids. Trimming shortened V by 4 bases and J by 5 bases, and 14 bases separated the two germline ends. The CDR3 protein is CASSPGGLGTEAFF. Here the CDR3 DNA reads TGCGCCAGCAGCCCCGGAGGGTTAGGGACTGAAGCTTTCTTT.

This chain uses TRBV2 with TRBJ2-1; D remains ambiguous. The germline CDR1 and CDR2 sequences are SNHLY and FYNNEI. The CDR3 has 16 residues. Trimming removed 0 bases at V and 3 bases at J, with 12 bases between. Here the CDR3 DNA reads TGTGCCAGCAGTGAAGCGCCCAGGCGAAACTACAATGAGCAGTTCTTC. Its protein is CASSEAPRRNYNEQFF. The full variable domain, rest sourced from reference TRBV2 and TRBJ2-1, is EPEVTQTPSHQVTQMGQEVILRCVPISNHLYFYWYRQILGQKVEFLVSFYNNEISEKSEIFDDQFSVERPDGSNFTLKIRSTKLEDSAMYFCASSEAPRRNYNEQFFGPGTRLTVL.

The chain is built from TRBV5-1 and TRBJ1-2, with TRBD1 identical over 12 bases. The V gene end was trimmed by 0 bases and the J gene end by 7 bases; junction bases not matched to a gene: 4. The CDR3 is made up of 15 amino acids. Germline CDR1 and CDR2: SGHRS and YFSETQ. In nucleotides, the CDR3 is TGCGCCAGCAGCTTGGAAGGGACAGGGGGCTCTGGCTACACCTTC. Encoded protein: CASSLEGTGGSGYTF.

The chain carries TRBV6-6 and TRBJ2-1, with 7 bases aligning to TRBD2. The V gene end was trimmed by 2 bases and the J gene end by 0 bases; junction bases not matched to a gene: 4. Germline CDR1 MNHNY, CDR2 SVGAGI (reference sequence). This CDR3 region has 16 residues. The CDR3 region is CASSYVTGGSYNEQFF. CDR3 bases: TGTGCCAGCAGTTACGTGACGGGGGGCTCCTACAATGAGCAGTTCTTC.

The V and J genes are TRBV11-1 and TRBJ2-2, with a possible D match to TRBD2 (6 bases). This CDR3 has 16 amino acids. Germline CDR1 and CDR2: SGHAT and FQDESV (reference sequence). Trimming took 1 base from V and 7 from J, leaving 16 bases between them. The CDR3 coding sequence is TGTGCCAGCAGCTTAGATAGTACTAGCAGGAGCGGGGAGCTGTTTTTT. Residues: CASSLDSTSRSGELFF.

This chain connects TRBV7-2 to TRBJ1-6; TRBD1 might be the D (5 bases). CDR1 is SGHTA, CDR2 FQGNSA, per germline. CDR3 length: 18 residues. Between the trimmed V and J ends, which lost 3 bases and 3 bases, there was a span of 18 bases. This chain's CDR3 is CASSFARVSTFYNSPLHF. CDR3 nucleotides: TGTGCCAGCAGCTTTGCCAGGGTATCGACCTTCTATAATTCACCCCTCCACTTT.

The V gene is TRBV2, the J gene TRBJ2-3; 8 nucleotides match TRBD2. Germline V CDR1 and CDR2: SNHLY, FYNNEI. V lost 6 bases, J lost 3 bases, and 8 bases stayed unmatched. The CDR3 contains 15 residues. CDR3 amino acids: CASSPGGAGTDTQYF. The CDR3 bases are TGTGCCAGCAGCCCCGGGGGGGCCGGTACAGATACGCAGTATTTT.

Comments on this clone: This CDR3 is also generated by other DNA sequences in the sample. In DNA form, the CDR3 reads TGTGCCAGCAGCTCCAGCAGGGGCAACACTGAAGCTTTCTTT. It yields the protein CASSSSRGNTEAFF. The chain uses TRBV7-2 and TRBJ1-1; possible D gene TRBD1, 6 bases. Germline-derived CDR1 and CDR2 are SGHTA and FQGNSA. There are 14 residues in the CDR3. The V end lost 4 bases, the J end lost 2 bases, and 11 bases lay between the germline ends.

The rearrangement links TRBV7-9 to TRBJ1-4; D possibly corresponds to TRBD1 (5 bases). CDR1 and CDR2 from the germline V gene are SEHNR and FQNEAQ (reference sequence). The CDR3 contains 13 residues. Here the CDR3 reads CAGGMESNEKLFF. The CDR3 DNA reads TGTGCGGGGGGGATGGAGTCTAATGAAAAACTGTTTTTT.

This sequence joins TRBV6-6 and TRBJ2-5; D not resolved. The V gene's germline CDR1 is MNHNY and CDR2 SVGAGI (reference sequence). Trimming stripped 0 bases from V and 5 bases from J, with 10 bases between. This CDR3 is built from 14 residues. CDR3 DNA: TGTGCCAGCAGTTACTCGAGCCTACCCGAGACCCAGTACTTC. This sequence encodes CASSYSSLPETQYF.

The chain combines TRBV4-3 with TRBJ2-3; 15 bases fit TRBD2. With 3 bases clipped from V and 4 bases from J, the junction kept 5 bases outside the gene matches. The CDR3 is 17 residues long. Germline CDR1 reads LGHNA; CDR2 reads YSLEER. The CDR3 bases are TGCGCCAGCAGCCAGAGGACTAGCGGGGGGGCGGCAGATACGCAGTATTTT. The encoded protein is CASSQRTSGGAADTQYF.

This clone was found a few times. The chain carries TRBV6-4 and TRBJ1-3; 7 bases map to TRBD1. Germline CDR1 MRHNA, CDR2 SNTAGT. After removal of 5 bases from V and 2 bases from J, the junction contained 6 bases not matched to a gene. The CDR3 has 15 amino acids. The CDR3, as DNA: TGTGCCAGCAGTTCCACAGGGGCCCCTGGAAACACCATATATTTT. Protein product: CASSSTGAPGNTIYF.

J is TRBJ2-1 and V is TRBV15, with a weak D call TRBD2 (6 bases). The CDR3 runs to 12 residues. V was cut by 7 bases and J by 7 bases, with 11 bases left in between. Germline lookup yields CDR1 LNHNV and CDR2 YYDKDF (reference sequence). The CDR3 DNA follows: TGTGCCACCACTCTCCGGGGGAATGAGCAGTTCTTC. Translating it yields CATTLRGNEQFF.

The gene calls are TRBV6-4 and TRBJ2-3; D unresolved. The CDR3 runs to 15 residues. Germline-derived CDR1 and CDR2 are MRHNA and SNTAGT. V was pared by 3 bases and J by 1 base, with 11 bases between. The CDR3 sequence: CASSEMSAGTDTQYF. CDR3 DNA: TGTGCCAGCAGTGAGATGAGCGCCGGCACAGATACGCAGTATTTT.

This clone appeared a few times. The rearrangement links TRBV6-5 to TRBJ2-7; D may be TRBD2 (6 bases). V lost 0 bases to trimming and J lost 0 bases, with 9 bases between them. CDR3 length: 15 residues. CDR1 MNHEY and CDR2 SVGAGI come from the germline V gene. The CDR3 DNA follows: TGTGCCAGCAGTTACTCGCCCGGGAGCTCCTACGAGCAGTACTTC. This sequence encodes CASSYSPGSSYEQYF.

This clone came up a few times. This chain links TRBV29-1 with TRBJ2-4; the match to TRBD2 covers 7 bases. The V and J ends lost 4 bases and 8 bases, in that order; junction bases with no gene match: 8. The CDR3 consists of 13 residues. Germline V gene sequence: CDR1 SQVTM, CDR2 ANQGSEA. The DNA of the CDR3 is TGCAGCGTTGCGGCTAGCGGTAACGACATTCAGTACTTC. It specifies CSVAASGNDIQYF.